This T cell receptor (beta chain) was identified during a study of persistence of HIV-infected CD4 T cells. Study background: Median time on suppressive ART was 8 to 9 years. Study results and limitations: TCR analyses could not target the rare provirus-carrying CMV-responding cells. Proviral oligoclonality tracked with TCR oligoclonality within the same sorted cells.

V lost 7 bases and J 2 bases, leaving 17 bases between the germline ends. The CDR3 extends over 14 amino acids. Per germline, CDR1 SQVTM and CDR2 ANQGSEA. The libraries were made with immunoSEQ version 4 in survey mode. TCRdb's table, derived via immunoSEQ multiplex PCR, lists solely in-frame clones and lacks some. The data hold around 24,000 clones, with under 80% observed a single time. About this clone itself: Its target is unknown.

An overlapping HIV-1 Gag peptide pool stimulated these cells at 0.95 to 1 ug/peptide/mL. Responding CD4+ T cells were sorted by upregulation of both CD40 ligand and CD69. An approximately 18-hour stimulation of CD8-depleted PBMCs used anti-CD28/CD49d costimulation, CD40-blocking antibody and enfuvirtide. Source: CD4+ T cells sorted from PBMCs after approximately 18-hour stimulation, taken from a patient who received antiretroviral therapy. The source of this sequence is an adult man with HIV who was CMV-seropositive. V and J are TRBV29-1 and TRBJ1-2; maybe TRBD1 (6 bases). The CDR3 here is CSATGAGLNYGYTF. The CDR3, as DNA: TGCAGCGCCACGGGGGCAGGACTAAACTATGGCTACACCTTC.